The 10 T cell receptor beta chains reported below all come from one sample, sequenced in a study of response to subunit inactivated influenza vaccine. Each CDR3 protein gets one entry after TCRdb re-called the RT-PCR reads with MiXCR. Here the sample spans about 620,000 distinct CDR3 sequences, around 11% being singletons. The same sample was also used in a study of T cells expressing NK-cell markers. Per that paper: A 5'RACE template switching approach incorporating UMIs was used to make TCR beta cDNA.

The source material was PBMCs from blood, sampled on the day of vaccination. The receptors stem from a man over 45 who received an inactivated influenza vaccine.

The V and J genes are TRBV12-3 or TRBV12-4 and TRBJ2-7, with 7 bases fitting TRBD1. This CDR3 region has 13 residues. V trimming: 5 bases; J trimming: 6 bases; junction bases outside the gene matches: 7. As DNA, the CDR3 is TGTGCCAGCAGTCTAGGGGACAGAAGCGAGCAGTACTTC. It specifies CASSLGDRSEQYF.

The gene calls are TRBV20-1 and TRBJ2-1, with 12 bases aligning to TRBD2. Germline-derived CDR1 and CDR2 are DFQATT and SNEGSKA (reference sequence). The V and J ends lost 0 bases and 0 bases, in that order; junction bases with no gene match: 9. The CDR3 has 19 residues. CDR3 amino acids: CSARDPASGRAYSYNEQFF. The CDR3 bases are TGCAGTGCTAGAGACCCGGCTAGCGGGAGGGCCTACTCCTACAATGAGCAGTTCTTC.

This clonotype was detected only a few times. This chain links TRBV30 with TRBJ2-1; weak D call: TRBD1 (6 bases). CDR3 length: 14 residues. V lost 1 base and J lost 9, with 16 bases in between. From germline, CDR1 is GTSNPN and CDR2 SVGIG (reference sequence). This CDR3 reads CAWSGRGRLFEQFF. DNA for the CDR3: TGTGCCTGGAGTGGCAGGGGACGGCTATTTGAGCAGTTCTTC. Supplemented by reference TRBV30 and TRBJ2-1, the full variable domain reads SQTIHQWPATLVQPVGSPLSLECTVEGTSNPNLYWYRQAAGRGLQLLFYSVGIGQISSEVPQNLSASRPQDRQFILSSKKLLLSDSGFYLCAWSGRGRLFEQFFGPGTRLTVL.

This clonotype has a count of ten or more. The CDR3 sequence: CSASGNYNEQFF. CDR3 nucleotides: TGCAGTGCTAGTGGGAATTACAATGAGCAGTTCTTC. The rearrangement joins TRBV20-1 to TRBJ2-1; D ambiguous. The CDR3 spans 12 residues. Trimming stripped 3 bases from V and 4 bases from J, with 7 bases between. CDR1 and CDR2 from the germline V gene are DFQATT and SNEGSKA (reference sequence).

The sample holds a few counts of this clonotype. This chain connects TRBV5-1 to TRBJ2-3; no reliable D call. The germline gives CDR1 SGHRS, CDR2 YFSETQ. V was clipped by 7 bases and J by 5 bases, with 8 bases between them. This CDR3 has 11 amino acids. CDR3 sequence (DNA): TGCGCCAGCTGGTCTAGAGATACGCAGTATTTT. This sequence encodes CASWSRDTQYF.

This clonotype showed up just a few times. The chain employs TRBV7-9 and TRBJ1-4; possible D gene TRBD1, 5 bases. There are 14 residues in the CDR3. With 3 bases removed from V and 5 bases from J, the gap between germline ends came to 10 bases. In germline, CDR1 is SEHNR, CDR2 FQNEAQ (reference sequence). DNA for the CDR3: TGTGCCAGCAGCTTGGGACGGACGAATGAAAAACTGTTTTTT. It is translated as CASSLGRTNEKLFF. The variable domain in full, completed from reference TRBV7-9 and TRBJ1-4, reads DTGVSQNPRHKITKRGQNVTFRCDPISEHNRLYWYRQTLGQGPEFLTYFQNEAQLEKSRLLSDRFSAERPKGSFSTLEIQRTEQGDSAMYLCASSLGRTNEKLFFGSGTQLSVL.

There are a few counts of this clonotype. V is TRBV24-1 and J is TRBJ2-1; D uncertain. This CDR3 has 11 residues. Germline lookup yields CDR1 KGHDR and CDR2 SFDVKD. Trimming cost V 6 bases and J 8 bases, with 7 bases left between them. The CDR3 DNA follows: TGTGCCACCAGTCAGGATGATGAGCAGTTCTTC. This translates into CATSQDDEQFF.

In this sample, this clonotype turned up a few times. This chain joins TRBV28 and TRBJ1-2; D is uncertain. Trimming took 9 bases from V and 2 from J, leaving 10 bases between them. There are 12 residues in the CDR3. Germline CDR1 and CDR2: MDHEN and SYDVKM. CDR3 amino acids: CASTQENYGYTF. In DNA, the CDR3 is TGTGCCAGTACTCAGGAAAACTATGGCTACACCTTC.

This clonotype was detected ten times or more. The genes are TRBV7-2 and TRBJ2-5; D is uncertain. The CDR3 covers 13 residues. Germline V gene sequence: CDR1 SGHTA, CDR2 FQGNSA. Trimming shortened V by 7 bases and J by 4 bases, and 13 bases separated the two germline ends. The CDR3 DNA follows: TGTGCCAGCATCTTGGGTTTTGGAGAGACCCAGTACTTC. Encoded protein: CASILGFGETQYF.

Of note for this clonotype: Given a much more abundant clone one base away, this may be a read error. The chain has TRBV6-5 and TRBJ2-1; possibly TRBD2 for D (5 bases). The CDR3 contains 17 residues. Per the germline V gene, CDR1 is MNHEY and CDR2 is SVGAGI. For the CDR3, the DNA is TGTGCCAGCAGTTACTACTATCAACCTTCGGGGAACAATGAGCAGTCCTTC. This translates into CASSYYYQPSGNNEQSF.